The subject of this entry is one TCR beta chain. The germline V gene encodes CDR1 SGDLS and CDR2 YYNGEE. The CDR3 is 15 amino acids. With V trimmed by 0 bases and J by 7 bases, 6 bases remained unmatched. This entry is derived from a study of blood T cell repertoires in COVID-19. Overall study: Material from acute and convalescent COVID-19 was sourced from the United States, Italy and Spain. PBMCs, B-cell-depleted T cells, or T cells provided the cDNA or gDNA that made up the material.

As originally analysed: Amplification from reference gene primers served as the basis for estimated nucleated cell counts. TCRdb's copy holds only in-frame clones and misses some; the assay was immunoSEQ multiplex PCR. Clonal size and the V and J genes are those of that table, whereas D and trimming came from the DNA. This table has a few hundred thousand clones, around 84% appearing once. The material sequenced was peripheral blood. This sequence joins TRBV9 and TRBJ2-1; 8 bases are shared with TRBD2. The origin of this receptor is a man aged 45-60 years with active or convalescent COVID-19. The CDR3 bases are TGTGCCAGCAGCGTAGTGAGCGGGAGATGGAATGAGCAGTTCTTC. This gives the protein CASSVVSGRWNEQFF.